This T cell receptor beta chain originates from a study of long-term antiretroviral therapy in people with HIV. Findings and caveats of the study: Older ART regimens were possibly in use when the blood was collected between about 2003 and 2017. For ART adherence, viral resistance and therapy changes, no data were available.

A few counts support this clone. Its antigen is unknown. The length of the CDR3 is 16 residues. The ends lost 2 bases at V and 2 bases at J; junction bases unmatched: 8. Participants living with HIV all received treatment in the United States. Cryopreserved PBMC numbered about 1-10 million per sample before DNA extraction. The run of the v3.0 immunoSEQ assay was at survey level. The data were produced by immunoSEQ multiplex PCR, yet TCRdb's version contains in-frame clones alone and is incomplete. Of some 23,000 clones listed, about 80% are singletons. Sequenced material: unsorted PBMCs, taken 0.3 years after starting antiretroviral therapy. The chain employs TRBV23-1 and TRBJ1-1, with 7 bases fitting TRBD1. TRBV23-1 is an ORF, and what it does is uncertain. The sequence derives from a man aged 50-59 years with HIV. The CDR3 region has the DNA TGCGCCAGCAGTCAAGGACAGGCGACTACTAACACTGAAGCTTTCTTT. The encoded protein is CASSQGQATTNTEAFF.